This T cell receptor beta chain emerged from a study of blood T cell repertoires in COVID-19. Whole-study context: Nucleic acid was either cDNA or gDNA, and it came from T cells, B-cell-depleted T cells, or PBMCs.

V was trimmed by 0 bases and J by 3 bases, leaving 12 bases between them. This CDR3 contains 15 residues. Per the germline V gene, CDR1 is ENHRY and CDR2 is SYGVKD. Libraries were prepared by immunoSEQ multiplex PCR; TCRdb keeps only in-frame clonotypes and omits some of them. The sample has approximately 200,000 clones, about four fifths seen once; the top ten hold under 11%. Sequencing input: peripheral blood. This clonotype was obtained from a woman aged 80 or over with acute or convalescent COVID-19. The V call is TRBV10-3, the J call TRBJ2-7; tentative D call: TRBD1 (6 bases). The CDR3 DNA reads TGTGCCATCAGTGAGTCTCCACAGGGAAACTACGAGCAGTACTTC. Its protein product is CAISESPQGNYEQYF.